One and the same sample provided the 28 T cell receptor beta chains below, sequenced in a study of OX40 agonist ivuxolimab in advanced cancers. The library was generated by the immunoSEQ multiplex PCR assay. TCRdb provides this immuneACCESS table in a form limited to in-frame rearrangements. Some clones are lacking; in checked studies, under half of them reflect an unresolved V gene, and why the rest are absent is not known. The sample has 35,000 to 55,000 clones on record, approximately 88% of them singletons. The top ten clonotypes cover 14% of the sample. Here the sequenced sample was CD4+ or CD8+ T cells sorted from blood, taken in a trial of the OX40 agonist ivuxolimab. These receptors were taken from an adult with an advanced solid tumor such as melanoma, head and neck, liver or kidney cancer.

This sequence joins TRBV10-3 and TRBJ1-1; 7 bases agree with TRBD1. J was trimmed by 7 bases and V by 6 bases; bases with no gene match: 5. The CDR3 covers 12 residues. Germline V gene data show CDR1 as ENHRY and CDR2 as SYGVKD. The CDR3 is CAIRATGYEAFF. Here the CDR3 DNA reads TGTGCCATCAGGGCGACAGGGTATGAAGCTTTCTTT.

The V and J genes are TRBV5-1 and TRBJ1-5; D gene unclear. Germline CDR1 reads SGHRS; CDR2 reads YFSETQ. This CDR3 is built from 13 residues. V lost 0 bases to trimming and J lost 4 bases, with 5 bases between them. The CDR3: CASSLAGNQPQHF. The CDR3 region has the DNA TGCGCCAGCAGCTTGGCCGGTAATCAGCCCCAGCATTTT.

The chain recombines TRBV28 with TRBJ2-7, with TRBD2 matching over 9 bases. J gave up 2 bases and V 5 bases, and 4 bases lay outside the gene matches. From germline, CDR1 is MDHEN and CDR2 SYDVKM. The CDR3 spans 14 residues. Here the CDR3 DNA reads TGTGCCAGCAGTCGCCGCGGGAGGGCCTACGAGCAGTACTTC. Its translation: CASSRRGRAYEQYF.

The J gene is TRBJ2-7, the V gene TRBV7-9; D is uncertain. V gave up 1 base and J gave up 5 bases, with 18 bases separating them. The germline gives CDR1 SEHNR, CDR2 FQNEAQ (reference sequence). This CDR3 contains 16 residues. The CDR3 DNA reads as TGTGCCAGCAGCTTAGACCTTCTAGGTTTCGGTAACGAGCAGTACTTC. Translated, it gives CASSLDLLGFGNEQYF.

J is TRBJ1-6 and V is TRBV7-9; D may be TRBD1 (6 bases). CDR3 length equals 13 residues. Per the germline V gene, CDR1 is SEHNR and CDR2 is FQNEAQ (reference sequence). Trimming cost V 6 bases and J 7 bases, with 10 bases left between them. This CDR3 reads CASRYRENSPLHF. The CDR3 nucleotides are TGTGCCAGCAGGTACAGGGAGAATTCACCCCTCCACTTT.

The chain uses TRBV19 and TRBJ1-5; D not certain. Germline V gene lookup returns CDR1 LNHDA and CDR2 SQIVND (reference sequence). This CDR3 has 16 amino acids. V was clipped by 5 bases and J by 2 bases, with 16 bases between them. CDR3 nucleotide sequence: TGTGCCAGTAGTCCCTGGGCTGGATATGGCAATCAGCCCCAGCATTTT. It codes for CASSPWAGYGNQPQHF.

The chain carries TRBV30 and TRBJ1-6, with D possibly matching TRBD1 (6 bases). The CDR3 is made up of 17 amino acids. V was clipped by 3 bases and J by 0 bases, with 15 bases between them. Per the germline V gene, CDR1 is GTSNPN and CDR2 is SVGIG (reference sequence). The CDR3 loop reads CAWRLGTPSSYNSPLHF. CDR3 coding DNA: TGTGCCTGGAGATTAGGGACACCGAGCTCCTATAATTCACCCCTCCACTTT.

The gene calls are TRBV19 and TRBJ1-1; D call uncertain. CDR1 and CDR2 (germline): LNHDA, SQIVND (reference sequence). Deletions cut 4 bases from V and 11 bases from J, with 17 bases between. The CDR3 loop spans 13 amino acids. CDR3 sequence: CASSTSYWSAAFF. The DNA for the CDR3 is TGTGCCAGTAGTACCTCCTACTGGTCTGCGGCTTTCTTT.

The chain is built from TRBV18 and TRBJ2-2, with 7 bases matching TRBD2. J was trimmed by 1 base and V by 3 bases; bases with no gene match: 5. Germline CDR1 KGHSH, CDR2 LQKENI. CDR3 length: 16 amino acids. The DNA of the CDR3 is TGTGCCAGCTCACCTGGACTAGGGTTGAACACCGGGGAGCTGTTTTTT. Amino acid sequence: CASSPGLGLNTGELFF. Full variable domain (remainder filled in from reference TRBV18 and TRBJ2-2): NAGVMQNPRHLVRRRGQEARLRCSPMKGHSHVYWYRQLPEEGLKFMVYLQKENIIDESGMPKERFSAEFPKEGPSILRIQQVVRGDSAAYFCASSPGLGLNTGELFFGEGSRLTVL.

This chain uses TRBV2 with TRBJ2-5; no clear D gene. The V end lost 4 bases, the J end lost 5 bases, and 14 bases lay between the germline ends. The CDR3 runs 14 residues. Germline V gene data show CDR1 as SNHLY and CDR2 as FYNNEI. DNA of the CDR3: TGTGCCAGCAGTGGCTTTGGGCTTTTGGAGACCCAGTACTTC. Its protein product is CASSGFGLLETQYF.

In DNA, the CDR3 is TGTGCCAGCAGCTTGGTACGGCTAGCGGGAGTTGAGCAGTACTTC. Amino acids: CASSLVRLAGVEQYF. The genes are TRBV5-4 and TRBJ2-7; 10 nucleotides align to TRBD2. The germline CDR1 and CDR2 sequences are SGHNT and YYREEE (reference sequence). Losses at the gene ends were 0 bases for V and 7 bases for J; bases not matched to a gene: 7. The CDR3 runs to 15 residues.

CDR3 nucleotide sequence: TGTGCCAGCAGCCGTAATCCCGGGACTAGAGGCGGTACGCAGTATTTT. This translates into CASSRNPGTRGGTQYF. V usage is TRBV11-2 and J usage is TRBJ2-3; 8 bases align to TRBD2. V lost 5 bases, J lost 8 bases, and 15 bases stayed unmatched. This CDR3 is 16 amino acids long. In germline, CDR1 is SGHAT, CDR2 FQNNGV.

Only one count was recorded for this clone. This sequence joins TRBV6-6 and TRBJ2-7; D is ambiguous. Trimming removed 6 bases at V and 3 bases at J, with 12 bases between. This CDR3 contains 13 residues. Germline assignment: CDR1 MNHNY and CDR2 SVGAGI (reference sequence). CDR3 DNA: TGTGCCAGCAGACCGGACCCCTTCTACGAGCAGTACTTC. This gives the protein CASRPDPFYEQYF.

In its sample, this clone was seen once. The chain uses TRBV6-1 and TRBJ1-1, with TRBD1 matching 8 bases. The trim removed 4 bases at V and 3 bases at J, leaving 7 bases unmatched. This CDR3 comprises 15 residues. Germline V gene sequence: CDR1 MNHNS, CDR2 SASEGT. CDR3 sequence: CASSGATGGYTEAFF. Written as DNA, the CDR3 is TGTGCCAGCAGTGGGGCCACAGGGGGGTACACTGAAGCTTTCTTT.

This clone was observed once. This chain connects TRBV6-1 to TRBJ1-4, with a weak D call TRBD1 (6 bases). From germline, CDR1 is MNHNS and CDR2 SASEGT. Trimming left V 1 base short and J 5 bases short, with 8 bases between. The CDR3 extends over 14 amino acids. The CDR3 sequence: CASSEGQENEKLFF. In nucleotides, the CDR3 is TGTGCCAGCAGTGAAGGACAGGAAAATGAAAAACTGTTTTTT.

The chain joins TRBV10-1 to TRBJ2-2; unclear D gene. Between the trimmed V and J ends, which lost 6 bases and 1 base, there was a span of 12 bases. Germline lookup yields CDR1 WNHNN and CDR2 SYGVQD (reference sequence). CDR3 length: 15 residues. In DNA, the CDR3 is TGCGCCAGCAGGAAACCCGTGAGGAACACCGGGGAGCTGTTTTTT. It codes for CASRKPVRNTGELFF.

The DNA for the CDR3 is TGTGCCAGCAGCCCGCAGACAGCCGCTAACTATGGCTACACCTTC. Its protein is CASSPQTAANYGYTF. V gene TRBV5-4 combines with J gene TRBJ1-2; D possibly corresponds to TRBD1 (5 bases). Germline V gene lookup returns CDR1 SGHNT and CDR2 YYREEE (reference sequence). Trimming shortened V by 4 bases and J by 0 bases, and 13 bases separated the two germline ends. The CDR3 is 15 amino acids.

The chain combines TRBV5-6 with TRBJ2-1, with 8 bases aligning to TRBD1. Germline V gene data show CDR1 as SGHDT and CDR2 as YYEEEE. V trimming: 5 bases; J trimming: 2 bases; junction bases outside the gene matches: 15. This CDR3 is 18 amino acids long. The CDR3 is CASSAPFSQGATYNEQFF. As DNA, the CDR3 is TGTGCCAGCAGTGCCCCGTTCTCGCAGGGGGCCACCTACAATGAGCAGTTCTTC.

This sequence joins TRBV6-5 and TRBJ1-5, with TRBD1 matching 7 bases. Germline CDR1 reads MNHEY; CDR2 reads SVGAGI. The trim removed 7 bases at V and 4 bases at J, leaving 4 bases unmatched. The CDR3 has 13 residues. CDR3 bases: TGTGCCAGCAAGCAGGGGGTAAATCAGCCCCAGCATTTT. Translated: CASKQGVNQPQHF.

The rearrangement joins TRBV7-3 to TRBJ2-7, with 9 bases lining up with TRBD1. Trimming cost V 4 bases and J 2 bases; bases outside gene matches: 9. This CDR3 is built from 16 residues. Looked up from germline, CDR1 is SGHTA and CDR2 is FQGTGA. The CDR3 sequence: CASSSPRDRETYEQYF. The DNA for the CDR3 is TGTGCCAGCAGCTCTCCCCGGGACAGGGAAACCTACGAGCAGTACTTC.

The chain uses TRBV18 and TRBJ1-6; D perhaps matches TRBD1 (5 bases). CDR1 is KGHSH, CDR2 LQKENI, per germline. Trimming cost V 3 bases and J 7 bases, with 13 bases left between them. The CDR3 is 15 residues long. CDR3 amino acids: CASSPLWDSNSPLHF. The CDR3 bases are TGTGCCAGCTCACCTCTATGGGACTCGAATTCACCCCTCCACTTT.

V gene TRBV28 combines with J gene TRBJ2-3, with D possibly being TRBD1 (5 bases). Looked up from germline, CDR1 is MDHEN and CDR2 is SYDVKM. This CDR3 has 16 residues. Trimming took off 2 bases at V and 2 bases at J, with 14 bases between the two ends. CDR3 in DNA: TGTGCCAGCAGTTTAATCCTCCACAGGATCACAGATACGCAGTATTTT. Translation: CASSLILHRITDTQYF.

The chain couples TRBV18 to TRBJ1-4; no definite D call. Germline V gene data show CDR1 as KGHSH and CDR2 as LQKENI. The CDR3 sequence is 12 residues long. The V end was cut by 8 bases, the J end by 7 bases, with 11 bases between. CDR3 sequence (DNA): TGTGCCAGCGCCGGGCAGCCTGAAAAACTGTTTTTT. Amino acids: CASAGQPEKLFF.

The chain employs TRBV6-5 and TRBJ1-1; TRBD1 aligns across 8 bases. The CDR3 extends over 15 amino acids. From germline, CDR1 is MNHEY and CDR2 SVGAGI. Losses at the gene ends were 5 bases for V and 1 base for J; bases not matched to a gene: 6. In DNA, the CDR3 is TGTGCCAGCAGTCACCGGGACAGGAAGAACACTGAAGCTTTCTTT. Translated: CASSHRDRKNTEAFF.

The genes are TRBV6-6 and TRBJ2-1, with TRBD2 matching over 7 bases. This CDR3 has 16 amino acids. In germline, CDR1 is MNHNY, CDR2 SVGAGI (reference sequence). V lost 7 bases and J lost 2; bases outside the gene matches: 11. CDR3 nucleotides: TGTGCCAGCAACTCCGTGGGAGGGGCGACCTACAATGAGCAGTTCTTC. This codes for CASNSVGGATYNEQFF.

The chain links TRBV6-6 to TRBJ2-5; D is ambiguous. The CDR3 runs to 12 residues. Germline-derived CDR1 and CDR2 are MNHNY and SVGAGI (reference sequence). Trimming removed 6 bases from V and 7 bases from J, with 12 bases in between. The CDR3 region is CASSLILGTQYF. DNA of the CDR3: TGTGCCAGCAGCCTGATCCTGGGGACCCAGTACTTC.

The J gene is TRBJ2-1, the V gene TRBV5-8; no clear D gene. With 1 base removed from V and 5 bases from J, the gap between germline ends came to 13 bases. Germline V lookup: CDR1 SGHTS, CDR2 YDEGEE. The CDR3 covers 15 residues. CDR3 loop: CASSLRRNTDNEQFF. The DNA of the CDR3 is TGTGCCAGCAGCTTGCGTCGGAATACCGACAATGAGCAGTTCTTC.

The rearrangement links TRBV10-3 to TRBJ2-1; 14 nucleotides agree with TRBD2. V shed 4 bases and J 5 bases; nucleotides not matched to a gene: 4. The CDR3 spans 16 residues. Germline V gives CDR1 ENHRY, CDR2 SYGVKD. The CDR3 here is CAISGGLAGVDNEQFF. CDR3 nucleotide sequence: TGTGCCATCAGTGGGGGACTAGCGGGAGTCGACAATGAGCAGTTCTTC.